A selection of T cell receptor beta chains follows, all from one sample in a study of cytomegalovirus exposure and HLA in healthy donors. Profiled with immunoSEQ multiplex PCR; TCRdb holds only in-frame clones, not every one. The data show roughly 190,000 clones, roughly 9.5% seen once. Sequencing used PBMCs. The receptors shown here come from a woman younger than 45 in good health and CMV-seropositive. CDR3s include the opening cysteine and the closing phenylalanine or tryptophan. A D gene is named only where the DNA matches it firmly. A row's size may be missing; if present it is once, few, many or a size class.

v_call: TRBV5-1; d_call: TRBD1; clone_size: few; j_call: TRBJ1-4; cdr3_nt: TGCGCCAGCAGCACGGGACAGGGTGGGGAAAAACTGTTTTTT; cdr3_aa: CASSTGQGGEKLFF
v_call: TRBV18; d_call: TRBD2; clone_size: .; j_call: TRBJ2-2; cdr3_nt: TGTGCCAGCTCACCGAATCTAGCGGACCCAGGGAACACCGGGGAGCTGTTTTTT; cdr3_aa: CASSPNLADPGNTGELFF
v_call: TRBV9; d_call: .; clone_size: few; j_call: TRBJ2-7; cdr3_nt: TGTGCCAGCAGCGTAGCACCCAATGTTTGGAGCGAGCAGTACTTC; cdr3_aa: CASSVAPNVWSEQYF
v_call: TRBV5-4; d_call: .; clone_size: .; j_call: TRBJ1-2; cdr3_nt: TGTGCCAGCAGCTCACCCGGGACATCCTTCTATGGCTACACCTTC; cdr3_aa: CASSSPGTSFYGYTF
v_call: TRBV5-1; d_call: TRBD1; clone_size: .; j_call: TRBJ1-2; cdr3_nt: TGCGCCAGCAGCTTGGACAGGGGGCGGGCGGATGGCTACACCTTC; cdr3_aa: CASSLDRGRADGYTF
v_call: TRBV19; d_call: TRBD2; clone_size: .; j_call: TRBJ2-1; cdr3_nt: TGTGCCAGCAGAACCGGGACTAGCGGCTACAATGAGCAGTTCTTC; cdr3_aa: CASRTGTSGYNEQFF
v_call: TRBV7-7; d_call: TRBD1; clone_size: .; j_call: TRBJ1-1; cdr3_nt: TGTGCCAGCAGCGTGGAACGGGACAGCGAAGCTTTCTTT; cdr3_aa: CASSVERDSEAFF
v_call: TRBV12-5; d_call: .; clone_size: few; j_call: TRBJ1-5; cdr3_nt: TGTGCTAGTGGTTTGAGAGATCAGCCCCAGCATTTT; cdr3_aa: CASGLRDQPQHF
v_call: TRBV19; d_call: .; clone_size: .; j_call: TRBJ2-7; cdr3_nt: TGTGCCAGTAGCATGCAGGGATCCGAGCAGTACTTC; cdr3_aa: CASSMQGSEQYF
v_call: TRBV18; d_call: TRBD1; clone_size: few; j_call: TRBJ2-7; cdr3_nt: TGTGCCAGCTCACCACCCGGACAGGAGGCCTACGAGCAGTACTTC; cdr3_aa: CASSPPGQEAYEQYF
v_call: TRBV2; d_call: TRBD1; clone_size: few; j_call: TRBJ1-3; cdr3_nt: TGTGCCAGCAGCGGGACAGGGAGGAACACCATATATTTT; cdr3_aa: CASSGTGRNTIYF
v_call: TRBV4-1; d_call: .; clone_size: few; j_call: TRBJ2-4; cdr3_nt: TGCGCCAGCAGCCTAGGGGACACAGCCAAAAACATTCAGTACTTC; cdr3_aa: CASSLGDTAKNIQYF
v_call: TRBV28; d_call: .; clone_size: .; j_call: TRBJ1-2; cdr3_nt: TGTGCCAGCAGGGGCGGGGGGGTTTCAGGGGTACACTATGGCTACACCTTC; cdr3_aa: CASRGGGVSGVHYGYTF
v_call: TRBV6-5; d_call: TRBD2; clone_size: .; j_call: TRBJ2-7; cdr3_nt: TGTGCCAGCAGTTTACGGCAGGGACTAGCGGGACGCGAGCAGTACTTC; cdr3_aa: CASSLRQGLAGREQYF
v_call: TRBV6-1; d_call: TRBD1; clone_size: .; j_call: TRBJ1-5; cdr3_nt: TGTGCCAGCAGTGAACGACAAGGGGGCCGTAGTCATTTT; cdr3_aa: CASSERQGGRSHF
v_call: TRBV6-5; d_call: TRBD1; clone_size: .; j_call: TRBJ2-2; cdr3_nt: TGTGCCAGCAGTTATACGAGGACAGGGGGAACCGGGGAGCTGTTTTTT; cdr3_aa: CASSYTRTGGTGELFF